This TCR beta chain appears in the sequencing data of a study of T-cell reconstitution after alpha-beta-depleted transplantation in children. Unique molecular identifiers were used to barcode this TCRbeta library. TCRdb ran MiXCR on the PCR reads and lists one entry per CDR3 protein. The table includes around 480,000 distinct CDR3 sequences, about 33% detected once. This clonotype showed up just a few times. The sample consisted of PBMCs from the stem cell graft donor, taken from the stem cell graft. This clonotype was obtained from a human donor who donated a stem cell graft to a child with aplastic anemia.

The CDR3: CASSLGLAASYNEQFF. The CDR3 bases are TGTGCCAGCAGCTTAGGCTTAGCGGCCTCTTACAATGAGCAGTTCTTC. V and J are TRBV7-2 and TRBJ2-1; the D gene is possibly TRBD2 (6 bases). The germline V and J ends were trimmed by 1 base and 4 bases, with 14 bases remaining between them. There are 16 residues in the CDR3. CDR1 is SGHTA, CDR2 FQGNSA, per germline. Supplemented by reference TRBV7-2 and TRBJ2-1, the full variable domain reads GAGVSQSPSNKVTEKGKDVELRCDPISGHTALYWYRQSLGQGLEFLIYFQGNSAPDKSGLPSDRFSAERTGGSVSTLTIQRTQQEDSAVYLCASSLGLAASYNEQFFGPGTRLTVL.